This is a list of T cell receptor beta chains from one sample in a study of T cells in Graves' hyperthyroidism and ophthalmopathy. TCRdb analysed the multiplex PCR reads with MiXCR anew, one entry per CDR3 protein. The data show roughly 380,000 distinct CDR3 sequences, with 15% to 20% seen just once and about 4% held by the top ten. Sample: blood. The receptors were sampled from a woman under 30 with Graves' hyperthyroidism. The CDR3 runs from the conserved cysteine through the conserved F or W. A D gene is named only where the DNA matches it firmly. Clone size is given for some rows only: seen once, a few or many times, or a class if the clone is expanded.

v_gene: TRBV12-3/TRBV12-4; j_gene: TRBJ1-2; d_gene: .; abundance: few; CDR3aa: CASSYRDFDGYTF; CDR3nt: TGTGCCAGCAGTTACAGGGATTTCGATGGCTACACCTTC
v_gene: TRBV27; j_gene: TRBJ1-6; d_gene: .; abundance: few; CDR3aa: CASSWRMSSSYNSPLHF; CDR3nt: TGTGCCAGCAGCTGGCGAATGTCCAGCTCCTATAATTCACCCCTCCACTTT
v_gene: TRBV6-5; j_gene: TRBJ2-7; d_gene: .; abundance: many; CDR3aa: CASSRTANYEQYF; CDR3nt: TGTGCCAGCAGTCGGACGGCAAATTACGAGCAGTACTTC
v_gene: TRBV12-3/TRBV12-4; j_gene: TRBJ2-2; d_gene: .; abundance: many; CDR3aa: CASSPAVPGELFF; CDR3nt: TGTGCCAGCAGTCCGGCCGTTCCCGGGGAGCTGTTTTTT
v_gene: TRBV30; j_gene: TRBJ1-2; d_gene: .; abundance: many; CDR3aa: CAWSPVENGYTF; CDR3nt: TGTGCCTGGAGTCCAGTAGAGAATGGCTACACCTTC
v_gene: TRBV9; j_gene: TRBJ1-2; d_gene: .; abundance: few; CDR3aa: CASSPGGPLQGYTF; CDR3nt: TGTGCCAGCAGCCCCGGGGGACCGCTCCAAGGCTACACCTTC
v_gene: TRBV6-1; j_gene: TRBJ2-7; d_gene: TRBD2; abundance: .; CDR3aa: CASRGGLAGREQYF; CDR3nt: TGTGCCAGCAGAGGGGGACTAGCGGGACGCGAGCAGTACTTC
v_gene: TRBV28; j_gene: TRBJ2-7; d_gene: .; abundance: .; CDR3aa: CASSSHSTVSYEQYF; CDR3nt: TGTGCCAGCAGTTCCCACTCGACAGTCTCCTACGAGCAGTACTTC
v_gene: TRBV6-1; j_gene: TRBJ2-3; d_gene: TRBD2; abundance: many; CDR3aa: CASSDLAGVADTQYF; CDR3nt: TGTGCCAGCAGTGACCTTGCGGGGGTGGCAGATACGCAGTATTTT
v_gene: TRBV28; j_gene: TRBJ2-5; d_gene: TRBD2; abundance: many; CDR3aa: CASTPEGVAGETQYF; CDR3nt: TGTGCCAGCACCCCCGAGGGAGTAGCGGGAGAGACCCAGTACTTC
v_gene: TRBV12-3/TRBV12-4; j_gene: TRBJ1-1; d_gene: .; abundance: .; CDR3aa: CASSSPGPSNTEAFF; CDR3nt: TGTGCCAGCAGTTCACCCGGGCCGTCGAACACTGAAGCTTTCTTT
v_gene: TRBV6-1; j_gene: TRBJ1-2; d_gene: .; abundance: many; CDR3aa: CASMDWDTNYGYTF; CDR3nt: TGTGCCAGCATGGATTGGGACACTAACTATGGCTACACCTTC
v_gene: TRBV24-1; j_gene: TRBJ1-2; d_gene: .; abundance: many; CDR3aa: CATSRGTSPGRTF; CDR3nt: TGTGCCACCAGTCGTGGGACGTCCCCTGGGAGGACCTTC
v_gene: TRBV2; j_gene: TRBJ1-2; d_gene: .; abundance: many; CDR3aa: CASTSGGRANYGYTF; CDR3nt: TGTGCCAGCACCTCCGGGGGCCGAGCTAACTATGGCTACACCTTC
v_gene: TRBV7-2; j_gene: TRBJ1-2; d_gene: .; abundance: many; CDR3aa: CASSLGGVYGYTF; CDR3nt: TGTGCCAGCAGCCTCGGGGGGGTCTATGGCTACACCTTC
v_gene: TRBV10-1; j_gene: TRBJ1-2; d_gene: TRBD1; abundance: many; CDR3aa: CARRQGARDYGYTF; CDR3nt: TGCGCCAGACGACAGGGGGCAAGAGACTATGGCTACACCTTC
v_gene: TRBV27; j_gene: TRBJ1-2; d_gene: .; abundance: many; CDR3aa: CASSLKSASYGYTF; CDR3nt: TGTGCCAGCAGTTTGAAGTCAGCCTCCTATGGCTACACCTTC
v_gene: TRBV20-1; j_gene: TRBJ1-5; d_gene: .; abundance: many; CDR3aa: CSARGGGSKSNQPQHF; CDR3nt: TGCAGTGCTAGAGGGGGGGGGTCAAAAAGCAATCAGCCCCAGCATTTT
v_gene: TRBV20-1; j_gene: TRBJ2-7; d_gene: .; abundance: many; CDR3aa: CSGLHRLMLENPSYEQYF; CDR3nt: TGCAGTGGGTTACATCGATTGATGCTGGAAAACCCCTCGTACGAGCAGTACTTC
v_gene: TRBV30; j_gene: TRBJ2-7; d_gene: .; abundance: many; CDR3aa: CAWNWGAETYEQYF; CDR3nt: TGTGCCTGGAATTGGGGGGCAGAGACCTACGAGCAGTACTTC
v_gene: TRBV18; j_gene: TRBJ1-1; d_gene: .; abundance: .; CDR3aa: CASSPHPLSNTEAFF; CDR3nt: TGTGCCAGCTCACCCCACCCTTTATCGAACACTGAAGCTTTCTTT
v_gene: TRBV20-1; j_gene: TRBJ1-1; d_gene: .; abundance: many; CDR3aa: CSARNDRSTEASF; CDR3nt: TGCAGTGCTAGAAACGACAGAAGCACTGAAGCTTCCTTT
v_gene: TRBV12-3/TRBV12-4; j_gene: TRBJ2-5; d_gene: TRBD1; abundance: .; CDR3aa: CASSEASGQGAETQYF; CDR3nt: TGTGCCAGCAGTGAAGCGTCAGGACAGGGGGCGGAGACCCAGTACTTC
v_gene: TRBV20-1; j_gene: TRBJ1-5; d_gene: .; abundance: many; CDR3aa: CSASSGASNQPQHF; CDR3nt: TGCAGTGCTAGTTCCGGGGCAAGCAATCAGCCCCAGCATTTT
v_gene: TRBV6-1; j_gene: TRBJ2-2; d_gene: .; abundance: many; CDR3aa: CASSEAIFSSGELFF; CDR3nt: TGTGCCAGCAGTGAAGCTATTTTTTCGTCCGGGGAGCTGTTTTTT
v_gene: TRBV12-3/TRBV12-4; j_gene: TRBJ1-2; d_gene: TRBD1; abundance: many; CDR3aa: CASSLSRDRGSRGYTF; CDR3nt: TGTGCCAGCAGTTTAAGCCGGGACAGGGGATCGCGAGGCTACACCTTC
v_gene: TRBV7-8; j_gene: TRBJ1-2; d_gene: .; abundance: .; CDR3aa: CASSLDRDSFYGYTF; CDR3nt: TGTGCCAGCAGCTTAGATCGCGACAGCTTCTATGGCTACACCTTC
v_gene: TRBV10-2; j_gene: TRBJ1-2; d_gene: .; abundance: many; CDR3aa: CASSEVRRGGYTF; CDR3nt: TGCGCCAGCAGTGAAGTAAGAAGGGGTGGCTACACCTTC
v_gene: TRBV6-5; j_gene: TRBJ2-7; d_gene: TRBD2; abundance: once; CDR3aa: CASSFALTSRAPEQYF; CDR3nt: TGTGCCAGCAGTTTCGCCTTGACTAGCCGGGCCCCCGAGCAGTACTTC
v_gene: TRBV6-1; j_gene: TRBJ1-1; d_gene: .; abundance: many; CDR3aa: CASSVSGFGAFF; CDR3nt: TGTGCCAGCAGTGTCTCAGGCTTTGGCGCTTTCTTT
v_gene: TRBV20-1; j_gene: TRBJ2-5; d_gene: TRBD2; abundance: once; CDR3aa: CSSRGGTSGGKETQYF; CDR3nt: TGCAGTTCTAGAGGTGGGACTAGCGGGGGAAAAGAGACCCAGTACTTC
v_gene: TRBV6-1; j_gene: TRBJ2-7; d_gene: TRBD1; abundance: .; CDR3aa: CASSEGTGGAEQYF; CDR3nt: TGTGCCAGCAGTGAGGGTACAGGGGGCGCCGAGCAGTACTTC
v_gene: TRBV5-4; j_gene: TRBJ2-5; d_gene: .; abundance: .; CDR3aa: CASSARDLQESQYF; CDR3nt: TGTGCCAGCAGCGCCCGGGACTTACAAGAGAGCCAGTACTTC
v_gene: TRBV11-2; j_gene: TRBJ1-1; d_gene: .; abundance: many; CDR3aa: CASSLEYAMNTEAFF; CDR3nt: TGTGCCAGCAGCTTAGAATATGCTATGAACACTGAAGCTTTCTTT
v_gene: TRBV27; j_gene: TRBJ2-7; d_gene: .; abundance: .; CDR3aa: CASRPSANPYEQYF; CDR3nt: TGTGCCAGCAGGCCGTCGGCCAACCCCTACGAGCAGTACTTC
v_gene: TRBV3-1; j_gene: TRBJ2-5; d_gene: TRBD2; abundance: many; CDR3aa: CASSQDWGGVETQYF; CDR3nt: TGTGCCAGCAGCCAAGATTGGGGGGGGGTAGAGACCCAGTACTTC
v_gene: TRBV12-3/TRBV12-4; j_gene: TRBJ2-2; d_gene: .; abundance: many; CDR3aa: CASSPRGSGELFF; CDR3nt: TGTGCCAGCAGCCCACGGGGATCCGGGGAGCTGTTTTTT
v_gene: TRBV6-1; j_gene: TRBJ2-7; d_gene: TRBD1; abundance: many; CDR3aa: CASSPEQGSSYEQYF; CDR3nt: TGTGCCAGCAGTCCTGAACAGGGGAGTAGCTACGAGCAGTACTTC
v_gene: TRBV12-3/TRBV12-4; j_gene: TRBJ2-7; d_gene: .; abundance: many; CDR3aa: CASSFEERGGQYF; CDR3nt: TGTGCCAGCAGTTTTGAGGAAAGGGGCGGGCAGTACTTC
v_gene: TRBV6-1; j_gene: TRBJ1-2; d_gene: TRBD1; abundance: .; CDR3aa: CASSMQGGGYTF; CDR3nt: TGTGCCAGCAGTATGCAGGGGGGCGGCTACACCTTC
v_gene: TRBV12-3/TRBV12-4; j_gene: TRBJ2-2; d_gene: .; abundance: .; CDR3aa: CASSPRGLAGELFF; CDR3nt: TGTGCCAGCAGTCCAAGGGGCCTGGCCGGGGAGCTGTTTTTT
v_gene: TRBV7-9; j_gene: TRBJ1-1; d_gene: .; abundance: .; CDR3aa: CASTTGGFNTEAFF; CDR3nt: TGTGCCAGCACCACCGGGGGTTTTAACACTGAAGCTTTCTTT
v_gene: TRBV2; j_gene: TRBJ2-7; d_gene: .; abundance: few; CDR3aa: CASRSGTGPTEQYF; CDR3nt: TGTGCCAGCAGGTCCGGGACCGGCCCAACCGAGCAGTACTTC
v_gene: TRBV27; j_gene: TRBJ1-1; d_gene: .; abundance: many; CDR3aa: CASSPPGMNTEAFF; CDR3nt: TGTGCCAGCAGTCCCCCAGGGATGAACACTGAAGCTTTCTTT
v_gene: TRBV9; j_gene: TRBJ2-2; d_gene: TRBD2; abundance: few; CDR3aa: CASSVDGGGYTGELFF; CDR3nt: TGTGCCAGCAGCGTAGACGGGGGGGGTTACACCGGGGAGCTGTTTTTT
v_gene: TRBV18; j_gene: TRBJ1-1; d_gene: .; abundance: .; CDR3aa: CASSPQGREAFF; CDR3nt: TGTGCCAGCTCACCACAGGGCAGGGAAGCTTTCTTT
v_gene: TRBV29-1; j_gene: TRBJ1-2; d_gene: .; abundance: many; CDR3aa: CSVENSRYGYTF; CDR3nt: TGCAGCGTTGAAAATTCTCGCTATGGCTACACCTTC
v_gene: TRBV6-5; j_gene: TRBJ2-5; d_gene: .; abundance: many; CDR3aa: CASRIRDGQETQYF; CDR3nt: TGTGCCAGCAGGATCCGGGACGGCCAAGAGACCCAGTACTTC
v_gene: TRBV6-5; j_gene: TRBJ1-5; d_gene: .; abundance: many; CDR3aa: CASSYPAGIYSNQPQHF; CDR3nt: TGTGCCAGCAGCTACCCGGCAGGGATTTATAGCAATCAGCCCCAGCATTTT
v_gene: TRBV20-1; j_gene: TRBJ2-5; d_gene: TRBD2; abundance: many; CDR3aa: CSASGLVQETQYF; CDR3nt: TGCAGTGCTTCGGGACTAGTCCAAGAGACCCAGTACTTC
v_gene: TRBV11-1; j_gene: TRBJ1-3; d_gene: .; abundance: .; CDR3aa: CASSPGPNLSGNTIYF; CDR3nt: TGTGCCAGCAGCCCGGGGCCGAACCTCTCTGGAAACACCATATATTTT
v_gene: TRBV30; j_gene: TRBJ2-2; d_gene: .; abundance: many; CDR3aa: CAWRRGRDGELFF; CDR3nt: TGTGCCTGGCGTAGGGGGAGGGACGGGGAGCTGTTTTTT
v_gene: TRBV20-1; j_gene: TRBJ2-2; d_gene: .; abundance: many; CDR3aa: CSVTPGFPGELFF; CDR3nt: TGCAGTGTTACCCCGGGATTCCCCGGGGAGCTGTTTTTT
v_gene: TRBV18; j_gene: TRBJ1-2; d_gene: .; abundance: many; CDR3aa: CASSPQTENYGYTF; CDR3nt: TGTGCCAGCTCACCACAGACCGAGAACTATGGCTACACCTTC
v_gene: TRBV20-1; j_gene: TRBJ1-1; d_gene: TRBD1; abundance: many; CDR3aa: CSATWDRGRAEAFF; CDR3nt: TGCAGTGCTACCTGGGACAGGGGTAGGGCTGAAGCTTTCTTT